This entry describes one TCR beta chain. The data originate from a study of neurological immune-mediated disorders. Looked up from germline, CDR1 is SGHAT and CDR2 is FQNNGV. Trimming removed 6 bases at V and 2 bases at J, with 7 bases between. The CDR3 length is 12 residues. 5'RACE with 10-nucleotide random UMIs generated the cDNA. TCRdb fed the 5' RACE reads into MiXCR, producing one record per CDR3 protein. Here the sample spans tens of thousands of distinct CDR3 sequences, approximately 10% being singletons. As for time point: longitudinal time-point 1 (baseline). The unsorted libraries were generated from a total of 2 million PBMCs, which had been stored in RNAlater at -80 C.

The clonotype comes from a man aged 25-45 years in good health. This chain joins TRBV11-2 and TRBJ1-2; D remains ambiguous. The specimen sequenced was PBMCs. The CDR3 DNA reads as TGTGCCAGCAGTGAAATAAACTATGGCTACACCTTC. Protein sequence: CASSEINYGYTF.